This entry features one T cell receptor (beta chain) sequence. CDR3 length: 12 amino acids. Germline V gene data show CDR1 as SGDLS and CDR2 as YYNGEE. V lost 4 bases, J lost 7 bases, and 12 bases lay in between. The source of the sample is a study of blood T cell repertoires in COVID-19. Assignment of participants to cohorts was predicated upon participant-reported clinical history. TCRdb keeps only in-frame clones here, not all; method: immunoSEQ multiplex PCR. Of roughly 330,000 clones detected, 86% appear once; the ten largest clones hold about 9.4%. Specimen: PBMCs or T cells enriched from blood (not recorded which). The TCR was taken from a young woman who had recovered from COVID-19. V usage is TRBV9 and J usage is TRBJ2-7; perhaps TRBD1 as D (6 bases). In nucleotides, the CDR3 is TGTGCCAGCAGCCCAGGGGAGCGGGAGCAGTACTTC. The encoded protein is CASSPGEREQYF.